This entry describes one T cell receptor beta chain. Its matching antigen is unknown. Donors were drawn from the 120-subject validation cohort, separate from the approximately 670-subject first cohort. This entry is derived from a study of cytomegalovirus exposure and HLA in healthy donors. Findings and limits, study-wide: Subsequent analysis revealed that first-cohort TCR clusters tended to co-occur in the roughly 120 validation repertoires.

Germline V lookup: CDR1 SQVTM, CDR2 ANQGSEA. Trimming pared 5 bases from V and 6 bases from J, leaving 7 bases between. This CDR3 is built from 11 residues. Here immunoSEQ multiplex PCR was the method, and the copy in TCRdb shows in-frame clones only, minus some. In the table there are 50,000 to 65,000 clones, approximately 89% of which are singletons. The rearrangement links TRBV29-1 to TRBJ2-2; D remains unclear. Input material: PBMCs. The TCR originated in a woman under 30 in good health and CMV-seronegative. CDR3: CSVYVAGELFF. The CDR3 region has the DNA TGCAGCGTTTACGTAGCCGGGGAGCTGTTTTTT.